This T cell receptor (beta chain) was recovered during a study of vaccination and CD4 T cells after COVID-19. Study as a whole: Controls used CEFX viral epitopes (positive), HIV-1 Nef peptides (negative), or no peptide. Findings and limits, study-wide: Convalescent patients' vaccine-specific clones were spike mono-reactive in 304 of 307 cases. Median SARS-CoV-2-reactive clonotypes rose from approximately 21 to 38, not significantly.

The Oncomine TCR Beta short-read assay sequenced DNA from cultured CD4+ T cells. Via MiXCR, TCRdb re-called the PCR reads, giving one row per CDR3 protein. Among 20,000 or so distinct CDR3 sequences listed, approximately 61% were seen once. Worth noting for this clonotype: What it recognizes is unknown.

Regarding treatment: roughly 10-day PBMC culture with coronavirus spike peptide pools or control peptides (ViraFEST assay). Fewer than 2.5 million PBMCs per well were cultured with approximately 10 IU/ml IL-2 and about 10 ug/ml peptide pools. Per germline, CDR1 SGHVS and CDR2 FNYEAQ. V was clipped by 4 bases and J by 2 bases; unmatched bases: 5. This CDR3 is 15 amino acids long. This TCR came from a human donor who had recovered from COVID-19. This chain connects TRBV7-6 to TRBJ2-3; 8 bases agree with TRBD2. The sample in question was CD4+ T cells from blood, cultured in vitro, obtained after SARS-CoV-2 vaccination. CDR3 amino acids: CASSSAGAHTDTQYF. The CDR3 coding sequence is TGTGCCAGCAGCTCAGCGGGAGCCCACACAGATACGCAGTATTTT.